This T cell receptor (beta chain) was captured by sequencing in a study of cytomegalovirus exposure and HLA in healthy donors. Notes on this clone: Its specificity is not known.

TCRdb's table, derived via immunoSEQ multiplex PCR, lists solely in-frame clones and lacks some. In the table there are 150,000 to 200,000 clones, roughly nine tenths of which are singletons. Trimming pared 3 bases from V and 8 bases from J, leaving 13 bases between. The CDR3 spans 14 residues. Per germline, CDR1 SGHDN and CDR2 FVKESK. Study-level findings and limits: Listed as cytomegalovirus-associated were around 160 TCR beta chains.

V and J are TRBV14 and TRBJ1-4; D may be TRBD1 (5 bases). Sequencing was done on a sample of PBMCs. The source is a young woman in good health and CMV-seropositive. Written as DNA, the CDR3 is TGTGCCAGCAGCCACGGCAGGGCAGGGGAAAAACTGTTTTTT. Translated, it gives CASSHGRAGEKLFF.